This TCR beta chain stems from a study of CD8 T cells in Susac syndrome. CDR1 SQVTM and CDR2 ANQGSEA come from the germline V gene. The CDR3 runs 14 residues. V shed 5 bases and J shed 3 bases, with 16 bases lying between them. Random hexamers were used to reverse transcribe roughly 0.5 to 1 ug of RNA. TCRdb re-analysed the immunoSEQ multiplex PCR reads in MiXCR, keeping a single row per CDR3 protein. The sample contains under 200,000 distinct CDR3 sequences, roughly 96% of which appear only once. The origin of this receptor is a human donor with multiple sclerosis. This sequence joins TRBV29-1 and TRBJ1-1; maybe TRBD1 (5 bases). Sequencing used CD8+ T cells from PBMCs. Written as DNA, the CDR3 is TGCAGCGTTCACGGCAGGGTGGGGGACACTGAAGCTTTCTTT. It specifies CSVHGRVGDTEAFF.